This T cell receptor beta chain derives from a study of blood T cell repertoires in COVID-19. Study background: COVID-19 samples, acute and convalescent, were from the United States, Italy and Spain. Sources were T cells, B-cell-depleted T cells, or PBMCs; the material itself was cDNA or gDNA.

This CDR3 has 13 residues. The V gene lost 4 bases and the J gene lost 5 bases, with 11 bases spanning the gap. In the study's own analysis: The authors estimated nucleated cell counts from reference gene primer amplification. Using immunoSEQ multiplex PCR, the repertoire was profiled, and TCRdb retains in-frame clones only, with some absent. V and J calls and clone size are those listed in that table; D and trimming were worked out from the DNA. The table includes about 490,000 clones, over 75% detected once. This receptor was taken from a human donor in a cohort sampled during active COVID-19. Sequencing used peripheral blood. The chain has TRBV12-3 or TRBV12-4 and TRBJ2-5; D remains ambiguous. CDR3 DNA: TGTGCCAGCAGTTCCCTTCCCGGGGAGACCCAGTACTTC. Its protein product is CASSSLPGETQYF.